This T cell receptor (beta chain) was documented in a study of cytomegalovirus exposure and HLA in healthy donors. Study-level background: Earlier, almost 120 million unique TCR beta sequences were recovered from approximately 180 million T cells by an analysis.

The V segment lost 2 bases and the J segment 3 bases; nucleotides outside the gene matches: 2. The CDR3 spans 16 residues. Germline V gene sequence: CDR1 LNHDA, CDR2 SQIVND (reference sequence). The PCR had 60 Vbeta and 13 Jbeta primers. The assay was immunoSEQ multiplex PCR, and TCRdb's table has in-frame clones only and misses some. Among some 93,000 clones listed, less than 80% were seen once. This receptor was obtained from a woman aged 40 to 50 in good health and CMV-seronegative. The specimen was PBMCs. The rearrangement uses TRBV19 and TRBJ1-5; 12 bases are a match to TRBD1. The CDR3 DNA reads as TGTGCCAGTAGTATAAGGGGACAGGGGGCCAATCAGCCCCAGCATTTT. Its translation: CASSIRGQGANQPQHF.